Listed here is a single TCR beta chain. What it binds is not known. This sample is drawn from a study of chemoradiotherapy in HPV16-positive cancers. Overall study results and limits: Only a couple of HPV16-positive patients supplied the functional HPV-specificity definition. Candidate HPV-specific clones and E7-related TCR motifs grew in tumor during treatment. Better recurrence-free survival went with HPV-responsive T-cell expansion in HPV16-positive patients.

Produced via immunoSEQ multiplex PCR; TCRdb's table is partial and in-frame only. Found here are just under 4,000 clones, more than 70% of them singletons; the top ten hold approximately 15%. This CDR3 comprises 15 residues. In germline, CDR1 is MGHRA, CDR2 YSYEKL. V was cut by 2 bases and J by 0 bases, with 8 bases left in between. The specimen was taken from a patient who underwent chemoradiotherapy. The rearrangement joins TRBV4-1 to TRBJ1-3, with D unclear. The TCR originated in a human donor with HPV-associated anogenital cancer. CDR3 DNA: TGCGCCAGCAGCCAACACTTCTCCTCTGGAAACACCATATATTTT. Translating it yields CASSQHFSSGNTIYF.